One sample yielded the 7 T cell receptor beta chains listed below, sequenced in a study of T cell responses to AZD1222 COVID-19 vaccine. This table comes from immunoSEQ multiplex PCR, and its TCRdb copy is limited to in-frame clones, with some not included. The sample records around 200,000 clones, 94% being singletons. The specimen was peripheral blood, collected 28 days after the second AZD1222 dose. The origin of the receptors is an adult who received the AZD1222 COVID-19 vaccine.

This chain links TRBV4-3 with TRBJ1-1; D gene unclear. Germline assignment: CDR1 LGHNA and CDR2 YSLEER. This CDR3 has 14 amino acids. The germline V and J ends were trimmed by 0 bases and 6 bases, with 11 bases remaining between them. CDR3 DNA sequence: TGCGCCAGCAGCCAAGATTTTAAACAGCCTGAAGCTTTCTTT. Amino acids: CASSQDFKQPEAFF.

V and J are TRBV2 and TRBJ2-5, with 9 bases lining up with TRBD1. The V and J ends lost 4 bases and 4 bases, in that order; junction bases with no gene match: 10. This CDR3 comprises 16 residues. Germline CDR1 SNHLY, CDR2 FYNNEI. The CDR3 bases are TGTGCCAGCAGTGGGGGTGGGACAGGGCTTGGAGAGACCCAGTACTTC. It codes for CASSGGGTGLGETQYF.

The gene calls are TRBV19 and TRBJ1-5; D unresolved. From germline, CDR1 is LNHDA and CDR2 SQIVND (reference sequence). Trimming shortened V by 4 bases and J by 3 bases, and 10 bases separated the two germline ends. This CDR3 contains 14 residues. CDR3 nucleotides: TGTGCCAGTAGTAACTCAGGTCTCAATCAGCCCCAGCATTTT. Translated, it gives CASSNSGLNQPQHF. Filled out from reference TRBV19 and TRBJ1-5, the complete variable domain reads DGGITQSPKYLFRKEGQNVTLSCEQNLNHDAMYWYRQDPGQGLRLIYYSQIVNDFQKGDIAEGYSVSREKKESFPLTVTSAQKNPTAFYLCASSNSGLNQPQHFGDGTRLSIL.

V is TRBV27 and J is TRBJ2-1; unclear D gene. The CDR3 loop spans 14 amino acids. Per the germline V gene, CDR1 is MNHEY and CDR2 is SMNVEV (reference sequence). The V and J ends lost 2 bases and 1 base respectively, with 6 bases between them. DNA for the CDR3: TGTGCCAGCAGTTTACTACGTTCCTACAATGAGCAGTTCTTC. It translates to CASSLLRSYNEQFF.

The V and J genes are TRBV18 and TRBJ2-1; D remains ambiguous. Germline V lookup: CDR1 KGHSH, CDR2 LQKENI. The CDR3 sequence is 13 residues long. V was shortened by 9 bases and J by 5 bases, with 14 bases between the two germline ends. The CDR3 loop reads CASQRSLDNEQFF. The CDR3 DNA is TGTGCCAGTCAGAGGTCCCTAGACAATGAGCAGTTCTTC. Full variable domain (missing parts from reference TRBV18 and TRBJ2-1): NAGVMQNPRHLVRRRGQEARLRCSPMKGHSHVYWYRQLPEEGLKFMVYLQKENIIDESGMPKERFSAEFPKEGPSILRIQQVVRGDSAAYFCASQRSLDNEQFFGPGTRLTVL.

The V and J genes are TRBV19 and TRBJ2-5, with D tentatively TRBD2 (5 bases). Deletions cut 3 bases from V and 5 bases from J, with 16 bases between. CDR3 length equals 15 residues. From germline, CDR1 is LNHDA and CDR2 SQIVND (reference sequence). CDR3 residues: CASSIHRGIEETQYF. CDR3 nucleotides: TGTGCCAGTAGTATCCACCGGGGTATTGAGGAGACCCAGTACTTC.

V is TRBV11-3 and J is TRBJ1-3; 7 bases agree with TRBD1. The CDR3 runs 14 residues. V shed 4 bases, J shed 8 bases, and the junction held 8 bases outside the gene matches. Germline assignment: CDR1 SGHNT and CDR2 YENEEA. The CDR3 spells CASSSRQGAHTIYF. Written as DNA, the CDR3 is TGTGCCAGCAGCTCAAGACAGGGTGCTCACACCATATATTTT.